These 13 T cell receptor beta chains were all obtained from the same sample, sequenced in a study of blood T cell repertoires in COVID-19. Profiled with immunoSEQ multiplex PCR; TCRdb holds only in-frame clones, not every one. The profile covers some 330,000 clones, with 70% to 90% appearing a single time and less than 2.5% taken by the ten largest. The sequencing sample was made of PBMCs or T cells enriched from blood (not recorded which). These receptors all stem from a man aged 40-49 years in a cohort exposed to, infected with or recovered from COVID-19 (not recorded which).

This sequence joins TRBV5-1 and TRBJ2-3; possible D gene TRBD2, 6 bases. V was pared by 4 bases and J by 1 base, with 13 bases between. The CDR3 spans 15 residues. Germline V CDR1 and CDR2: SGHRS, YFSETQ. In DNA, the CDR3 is TGCGCCAGCAGCCCCCAGGGAGGACGCACAGATACGCAGTATTTT. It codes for CASSPQGGRTDTQYF.

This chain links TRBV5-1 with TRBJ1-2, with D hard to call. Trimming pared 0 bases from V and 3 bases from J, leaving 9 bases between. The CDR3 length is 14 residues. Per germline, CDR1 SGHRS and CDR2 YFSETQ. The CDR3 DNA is TGCGCCAGCAGCTTGGCCGTGGCAGACTATGGCTACACCTTC. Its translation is CASSLAVADYGYTF.

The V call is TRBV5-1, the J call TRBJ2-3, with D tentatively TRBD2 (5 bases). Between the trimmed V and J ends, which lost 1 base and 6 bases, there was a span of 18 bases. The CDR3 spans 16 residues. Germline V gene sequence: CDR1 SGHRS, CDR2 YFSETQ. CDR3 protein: CASSLPLYSPGDTQYF. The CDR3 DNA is TGCGCCAGCAGCTTGCCACTATACAGCCCGGGGGATACGCAGTATTTT.

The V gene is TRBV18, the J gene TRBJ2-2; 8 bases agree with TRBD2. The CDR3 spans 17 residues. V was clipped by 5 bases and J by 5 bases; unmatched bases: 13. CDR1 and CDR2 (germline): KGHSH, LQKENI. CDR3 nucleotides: TGTGCCAGCTCAACAACCGGGACTAGAAGGGTTACCGGGGAGCTGTTTTTT. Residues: CASSTTGTRRVTGELFF. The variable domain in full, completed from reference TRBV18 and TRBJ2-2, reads NAGVMQNPRHLVRRRGQEARLRCSPMKGHSHVYWYRQLPEEGLKFMVYLQKENIIDESGMPKERFSAEFPKEGPSILRIQQVVRGDSAAYFCASSTTGTRRVTGELFFGEGSRLTVL.

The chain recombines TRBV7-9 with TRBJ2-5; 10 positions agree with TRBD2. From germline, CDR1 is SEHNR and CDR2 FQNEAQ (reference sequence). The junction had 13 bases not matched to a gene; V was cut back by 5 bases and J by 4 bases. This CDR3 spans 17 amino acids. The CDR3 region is CASSTWTSGRGTETQYF. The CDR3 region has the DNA TGTGCCAGCAGCACCTGGACTAGCGGCAGAGGGACAGAGACCCAGTACTTC.

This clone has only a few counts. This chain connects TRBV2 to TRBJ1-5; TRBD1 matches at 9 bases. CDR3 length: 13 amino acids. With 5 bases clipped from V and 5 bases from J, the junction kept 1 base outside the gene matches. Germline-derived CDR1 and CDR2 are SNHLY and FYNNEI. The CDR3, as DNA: TGTGCCAGCAGTTGGGACAGGGATCAGCCCCAGCATTTT. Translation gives CASSWDRDQPQHF.

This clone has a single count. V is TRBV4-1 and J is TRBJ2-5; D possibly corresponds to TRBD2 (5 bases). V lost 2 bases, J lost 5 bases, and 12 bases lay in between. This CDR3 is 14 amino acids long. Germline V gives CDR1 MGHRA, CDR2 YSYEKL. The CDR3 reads CASSQSQRRETQYF. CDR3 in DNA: TGCGCCAGCAGCCAATCCCAGAGGAGGGAGACCCAGTACTTC.

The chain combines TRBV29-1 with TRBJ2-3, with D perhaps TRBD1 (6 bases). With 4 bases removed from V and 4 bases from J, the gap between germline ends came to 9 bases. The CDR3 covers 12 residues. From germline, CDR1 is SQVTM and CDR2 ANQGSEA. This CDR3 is CSVGQESDTQYF. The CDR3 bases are TGCAGCGTTGGACAGGAATCAGATACGCAGTATTTT.

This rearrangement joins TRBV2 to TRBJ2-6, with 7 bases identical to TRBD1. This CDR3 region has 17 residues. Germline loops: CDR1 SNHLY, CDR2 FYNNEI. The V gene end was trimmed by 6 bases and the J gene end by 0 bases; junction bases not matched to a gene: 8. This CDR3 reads CASRRQGSSSGANVLTF. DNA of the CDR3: TGTGCCAGCAGAAGACAGGGCTCTAGCTCTGGGGCCAACGTCCTGACTTTC.

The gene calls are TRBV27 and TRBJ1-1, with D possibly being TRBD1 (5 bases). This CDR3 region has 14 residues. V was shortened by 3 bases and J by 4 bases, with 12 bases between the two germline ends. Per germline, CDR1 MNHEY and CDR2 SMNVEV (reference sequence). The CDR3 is CASSLRGGATEAFF. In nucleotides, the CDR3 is TGTGCCAGCAGTTTGCGGGGAGGGGCCACTGAAGCTTTCTTT.

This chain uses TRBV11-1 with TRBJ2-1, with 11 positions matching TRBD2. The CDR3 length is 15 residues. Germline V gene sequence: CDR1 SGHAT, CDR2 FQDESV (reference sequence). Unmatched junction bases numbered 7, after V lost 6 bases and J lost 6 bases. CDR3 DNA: TGTGCCAGCAGTCCCGGGACTAGCGGCCTCAATGAGCAGTTCTTC. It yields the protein CASSPGTSGLNEQFF.

CDR3 protein: CASSQGLAGPYNEQFF. CDR3 nucleotide sequence: TGTGCCAGCAGCCAGGGACTAGCGGGCCCCTACAATGAGCAGTTCTTC. V usage is TRBV7-8 and J usage is TRBJ2-1; the match to TRBD2 covers 12 bases. J lost 2 bases, V lost 5 bases, and 4 bases had no gene match. The germline V gene has CDR1 SGHVS and CDR2 FQNEAQ. The length of the CDR3 is 16 residues.

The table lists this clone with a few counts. The DNA of the CDR3 is TGTGCCAGTAGTCCAGGGACTAGTGAGCGCGAGCAGTACTTC. Protein sequence: CASSPGTSEREQYF. This chain links TRBV19 with TRBJ2-7, with TRBD2 matching 8 bases. Germline CDR1 and CDR2: LNHDA and SQIVND (reference sequence). J lost 6 bases, V lost 5 bases, and 9 bases had no gene match. CDR3 length equals 14 residues.